These T cell receptor beta chains were read from a single sample in a study of blood T cell repertoires in COVID-19. TCRdb's table, derived via immunoSEQ multiplex PCR, lists solely in-frame clones and lacks some. The sample lists 200,000 to 250,000 clones; about 89% were seen once. The sequenced material came from peripheral blood. The receptors here all came from a man between 60 and 75 years old who had recovered from COVID-19. Each CDR3 is given with its conserved first and last residue. The D gene is left open where the match is weak. For some rows the clone size is stated as once, few or many, or as a class when expanded; others skip it.

J gene: TRBJ2-1; clone size: -; V gene: TRBV9; D gene: TRBD2; CDR3 protein: CASSASGGRSEQFF; CDR3 DNA: TGTGCCAGCAGTGCTAGCGGGGGGCGTAGTGAGCAGTTCTTC
J gene: TRBJ2-7; clone size: -; V gene: TRBV4-2; D gene: TRBD1; CDR3 protein: CASSLDRAWGEQYF; CDR3 DNA: TGTGCCAGCAGCCTTGACAGGGCGTGGGGCGAGCAGTACTTC
J gene: TRBJ1-6; clone size: -; V gene: TRBV21-1; D gene: -; CDR3 protein: CASPQLLYNSPLHF; CDR3 DNA: TGTGCCAGCCCACAGTTACTTTATAATTCACCCCTCCACTTT
J gene: TRBJ1-2; clone size: -; V gene: TRBV30; D gene: -; CDR3 protein: CAWKERDTAILRTF; CDR3 DNA: TGTGCCTGGAAGGAACGGGACACGGCTATTTTAAGGACCTTC
J gene: TRBJ2-7; clone size: -; V gene: TRBV5-1; D gene: TRBD1; CDR3 protein: CASSLGGTGDYEQYF; CDR3 DNA: TGCGCCAGCAGCTTGGGTGGGACAGGGGATTACGAGCAGTACTTC
J gene: TRBJ2-5; clone size: -; V gene: TRBV5-4; D gene: TRBD2; CDR3 protein: CASSPKGTSGQETQYF; CDR3 DNA: TGTGCCAGCAGCCCTAAAGGGACTAGCGGACAAGAGACCCAGTACTTC
J gene: TRBJ2-1; clone size: -; V gene: TRBV13; D gene: -; CDR3 protein: CASSFGLGEEQFF; CDR3 DNA: TGTGCCAGCAGCTTCGGACTGGGTGAAGAGCAGTTCTTC
J gene: TRBJ1-6; clone size: -; V gene: TRBV7-9; D gene: -; CDR3 protein: CASSLGANSPLHF; CDR3 DNA: TGTGCCAGCAGCCTAGGGGCGAATTCACCCCTCCACTTT
J gene: TRBJ2-2; clone size: -; V gene: TRBV5-1; D gene: TRBD2; CDR3 protein: CASRHIAGVVTGELFF; CDR3 DNA: TGCGCCAGCAGACATATAGCGGGAGTGGTTACCGGGGAGCTGTTTTTT
J gene: TRBJ2-1; clone size: -; V gene: TRBV5-1; D gene: TRBD1; CDR3 protein: CASSFRDRNNEQFF; CDR3 DNA: TGCGCCAGCAGCTTTCGGGACAGGAACAATGAGCAGTTCTTC
J gene: TRBJ2-1; clone size: -; V gene: TRBV11-2; D gene: TRBD2; CDR3 protein: CASSLAGGKKQFF; CDR3 DNA: TGTGCCAGCAGCTTAGCGGGGGGGAAGAAGCAGTTCTTC
J gene: TRBJ1-2; clone size: once; V gene: TRBV19; D gene: -; CDR3 protein: CASSEKRGYTF; CDR3 DNA: TGTGCCAGTAGTGAGAAACGCGGCTACACCTTC
J gene: TRBJ2-5; clone size: -; V gene: TRBV4-2; D gene: TRBD1; CDR3 protein: CASSPDRGQETQYF; CDR3 DNA: TGTGCCAGCAGCCCGGACAGGGGGCAAGAGACCCAGTACTTC
J gene: TRBJ2-7; clone size: -; V gene: TRBV3-1/TRBV3-2; D gene: TRBD2; CDR3 protein: CASYQSGTYEQYF; CDR3 DNA: TGTGCCAGCTACCAGAGCGGGACCTACGAGCAGTACTTC
J gene: TRBJ2-2; clone size: once; V gene: TRBV5-4; D gene: TRBD1; CDR3 protein: CASSSGQGTSTGELFF; CDR3 DNA: TGTGCCAGCAGCTCGGGACAGGGTACCTCCACCGGGGAGCTGTTTTTT
J gene: TRBJ2-7; clone size: -; V gene: TRBV6-5; D gene: -; CDR3 protein: CASSPGRGVEQYF; CDR3 DNA: TGTGCCAGCAGTCCAGGCAGGGGGGTCGAGCAGTACTTC
J gene: TRBJ2-7; clone size: -; V gene: TRBV28; D gene: TRBD1; CDR3 protein: CASETDRVGEQYF; CDR3 DNA: TGTGCCAGCGAAACCGACAGGGTCGGCGAGCAGTACTTC
J gene: TRBJ1-3; clone size: -; V gene: TRBV7-2; D gene: -; CDR3 protein: CASSYRVGSGNTIYF; CDR3 DNA: TGTGCCAGCAGCTACAGGGTCGGCTCTGGAAACACCATATATTTT
J gene: TRBJ1-2; clone size: -; V gene: TRBV7-8; D gene: -; CDR3 protein: CASSLNSYGYTF; CDR3 DNA: TGTGCCAGCAGCTTAAACAGCTATGGCTACACCTTC
J gene: TRBJ2-1; clone size: -; V gene: TRBV11-2; D gene: TRBD1; CDR3 protein: CASSGGTGAYNEQFF; CDR3 DNA: TGTGCCAGCAGCGGCGGGACAGGGGCTTACAATGAGCAGTTCTTC
J gene: TRBJ1-4; clone size: -; V gene: TRBV19; D gene: -; CDR3 protein: CASSIWAFQGNEKLFF; CDR3 DNA: TGTGCCAGTAGTATATGGGCCTTCCAGGGGAATGAAAAACTGTTTTTT
J gene: TRBJ1-4; clone size: -; V gene: TRBV7-9; D gene: TRBD1; CDR3 protein: CASSLRGGGEEKLFF; CDR3 DNA: TGTGCCAGCAGCTTGAGAGGGGGCGGGGAAGAAAAACTGTTTTTT